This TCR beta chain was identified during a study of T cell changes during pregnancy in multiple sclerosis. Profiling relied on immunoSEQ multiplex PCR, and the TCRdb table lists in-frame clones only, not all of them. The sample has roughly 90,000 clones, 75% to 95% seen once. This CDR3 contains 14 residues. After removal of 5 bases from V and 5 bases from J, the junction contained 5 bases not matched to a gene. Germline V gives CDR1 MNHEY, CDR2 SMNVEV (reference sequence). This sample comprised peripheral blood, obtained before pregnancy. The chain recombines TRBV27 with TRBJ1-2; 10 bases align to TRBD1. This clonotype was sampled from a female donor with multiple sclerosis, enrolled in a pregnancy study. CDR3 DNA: TGTGCCAGCAGTCCGTGGACAGGGGGATATGGCTACACCTTC. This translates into CASSPWTGGYGYTF.